This T cell receptor beta chain was identified in a study of blood T cell repertoires in COVID-19. Study-level background: The United States, Italy and Spain were the sources of the acute and convalescent COVID-19 samples. T cells, B-cell-depleted T cells, or PBMCs provided the cDNA or gDNA that served as material.

The germline V gene encodes CDR1 LNHDA and CDR2 SQIVND (reference sequence). CDR3 size: 15 residues. With V trimmed by 5 bases and J by 4 bases, 8 bases remained unmatched. Assay used: immunoSEQ multiplex PCR; TCRdb lists only in-frame clones, some missing. This sample carries about 280,000 clones, 87% of them seen once, and the ten largest clones take 2.2%. The V gene is TRBV19, the J gene TRBJ1-2, with TRBD1 matching over 9 bases. This TCR derives from a woman aged 50 to 60 who had recovered from COVID-19. Sequencing was performed on peripheral blood. The CDR3 DNA follows: TGTGCCAGTAGTGACCCCGGGACAGGGATCTATGGCTACACCTTC. Encoded protein: CASSDPGTGIYGYTF.